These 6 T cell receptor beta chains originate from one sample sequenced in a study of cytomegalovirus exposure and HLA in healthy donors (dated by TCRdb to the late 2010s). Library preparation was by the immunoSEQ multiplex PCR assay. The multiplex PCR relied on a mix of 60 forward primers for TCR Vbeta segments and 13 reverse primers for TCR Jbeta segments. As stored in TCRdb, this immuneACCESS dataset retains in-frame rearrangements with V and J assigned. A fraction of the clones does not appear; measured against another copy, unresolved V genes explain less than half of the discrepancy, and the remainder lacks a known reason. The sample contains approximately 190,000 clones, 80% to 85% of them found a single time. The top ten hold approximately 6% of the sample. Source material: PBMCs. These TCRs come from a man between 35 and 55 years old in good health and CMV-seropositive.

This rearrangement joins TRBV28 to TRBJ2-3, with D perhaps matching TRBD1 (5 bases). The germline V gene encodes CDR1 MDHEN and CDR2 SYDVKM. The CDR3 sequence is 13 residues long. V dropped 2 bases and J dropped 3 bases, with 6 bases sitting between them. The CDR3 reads CASSLRGTDTQYF. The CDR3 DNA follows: TGTGCCAGCAGTTTAAGGGGAACAGATACGCAGTATTTT.

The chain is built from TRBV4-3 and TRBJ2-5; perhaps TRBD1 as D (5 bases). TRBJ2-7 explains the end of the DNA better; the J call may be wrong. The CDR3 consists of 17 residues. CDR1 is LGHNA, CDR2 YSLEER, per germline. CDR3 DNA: TGCGCCAGCAGCCAAGATTCTCAGGGTTCCGGCTCCTACGAGCAGTACTTC. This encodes CASSQDSQGSGSYEQYF.

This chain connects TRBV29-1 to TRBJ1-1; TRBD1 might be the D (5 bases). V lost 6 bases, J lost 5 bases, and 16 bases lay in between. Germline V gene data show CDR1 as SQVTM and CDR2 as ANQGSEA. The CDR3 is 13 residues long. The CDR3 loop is CSVGTVGRTEAFF. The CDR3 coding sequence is TGCAGCGTCGGGACCGTCGGGAGGACTGAAGCTTTCTTT.

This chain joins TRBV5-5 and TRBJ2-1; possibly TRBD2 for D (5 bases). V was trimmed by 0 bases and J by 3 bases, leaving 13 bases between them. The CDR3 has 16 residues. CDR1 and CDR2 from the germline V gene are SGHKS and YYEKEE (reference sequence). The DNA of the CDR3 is TGTGCCAGCAGCTTGGATCTAGCTGGGCGCTACAATGAGCAGTTCTTC. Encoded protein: CASSLDLAGRYNEQFF.

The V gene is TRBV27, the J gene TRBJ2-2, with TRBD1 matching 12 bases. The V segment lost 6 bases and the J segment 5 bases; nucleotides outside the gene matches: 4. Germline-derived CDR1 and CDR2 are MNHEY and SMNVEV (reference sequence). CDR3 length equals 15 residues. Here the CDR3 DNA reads TGTGCCAGCAGGAGGGACAGGGGGCATACCGGGGAGCTGTTTTTT. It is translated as CASRRDRGHTGELFF.

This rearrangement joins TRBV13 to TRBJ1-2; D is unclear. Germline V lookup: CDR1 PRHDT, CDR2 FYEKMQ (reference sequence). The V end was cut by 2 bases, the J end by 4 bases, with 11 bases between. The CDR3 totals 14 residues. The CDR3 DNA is TGTGCCAGCAGCTTATTATCGGGTTCCTATGGCTACACCTTC. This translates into CASSLLSGSYGYTF.